The count of the clone carrying this TCR beta chain is one. The antigen is not known. The data derive from a study of CD8 T cells in acute hepatitis C reinfection. General study results and limits: Differing sequencing approaches may have limited exact matches to other epitopes.

The protocol was immunoSEQ multiplex PCR, while the TCRdb copy is restricted to in-frame clones and leaves out a portion. The sample has about 38,000 clones, about 86% seen once. Time point of the sample: naive CD8 control sorted from an acute-time-point sample. What was sequenced was naive CD8+ T cells from PBMCs. The origin of this receptor is a man aged 25 to 40 with chronic hepatitis C.

As DNA, the CDR3 is TGTGCCAGCAGCCAAAACCAGGGAGAGCAGTACTTC. Protein product: CASSQNQGEQYF. This sequence joins TRBV7-9 and TRBJ2-7; D perhaps matches TRBD1 (5 bases). The V end lost 5 bases, the J end lost 7 bases, and 12 bases lay between the germline ends. The CDR3 is made up of 12 amino acids. Germline assignment: CDR1 SEHNR and CDR2 FQNEAQ (reference sequence).